Shown below are 30 T cell receptor beta chains from a single sample sequenced in a study of vaccination effects on CD4 cells after COVID-19 (dated by TCRdb to 2021 to 2024). The ViraFEST assay stimulated PBMC with viral peptide pools and then used TCR sequencing to identify antigen-specific CD4+ T cell clonotypes by expansion. After about 9 days of culture, CD4+ T cells were isolated with the EasySep CD4+ T cell isolation kit. The absence of prior SARS-CoV-2 infection in healthy vaccine recipients was confirmed by negative nucleocapsid antibodies before and after vaccination. Their recognized antigens are unknown. The library was produced with the immunoSEQ multiplex PCR assay. TCRdb took over this immuneACCESS table, retaining in-frame rearrangements with V and J assigned. Such tables are incomplete; in checked studies, under half of the missing clones stem from an unresolved V gene, and the remainder is unexplained. The sample contains about 71,000 clones, 80% of them found a single time. The ten largest clones add up to less than 15% of the sample.

The material was CD4+ T cells from PBMCs cultured with SARS-CoV-2 spike peptides, obtained before COVID-19 vaccination. What the cell subset or site label conveys for this sample: SARS-CoV-2 spike overlapping peptide pool stimulation. These receptors all stem from a human donor who received a COVID-19 vaccine.

The chain couples TRBV5-6 to TRBJ2-3, with TRBD2 identical over 7 bases. Trimming cost V 2 bases and J 2 bases; bases outside gene matches: 2. The CDR3 is made up of 14 amino acids. The germline V gene has CDR1 SGHDT and CDR2 YYEEEE. The CDR3 protein is CASSFLAATDTQYF. The CDR3 bases are TGTGCCAGCAGCTTTCTAGCGGCCACAGATACGCAGTATTTT.

V gene TRBV18 combines with J gene TRBJ1-2, with TRBD1 matching over 7 bases. CDR1 KGHSH and CDR2 LQKENI come from the germline V gene. After removal of 1 base from V and 6 bases from J, the junction contained 2 bases not matched to a gene. This CDR3 region has 13 residues. CDR3 amino acids: CASSPRDSNGYTF. CDR3 DNA sequence: TGTGCCAGCTCACCACGGGACAGCAATGGCTACACCTTC.

The J gene is TRBJ2-7, the V gene TRBV18, with TRBD1 identical over 9 bases. This CDR3 has 20 residues. V shed 6 bases, J shed 1 base, and the junction held 22 bases outside the gene matches. The germline CDR1 and CDR2 sequences are KGHSH and LQKENI. The DNA of the CDR3 is TGTGCCAGCTCTCGGGACAGGGTCCGTTTTGTGTTTGAATTATCCTACGAGCAGTACGTC. This gives the protein CASSRDRVRFVFELSYEQYV.

V is TRBV24-1 and J is TRBJ2-3; D not resolved. The germline CDR1 and CDR2 sequences are KGHDR and SFDVKD. Trimming left V 3 bases short and J 3 bases short, with 9 bases between. The length of the CDR3 is 14 residues. The CDR3 loop is CATSDRKNTDTQYF. The CDR3 DNA reads as TGTGCCACCAGTGATCGAAAGAATACAGATACGCAGTATTTT.

The V call is TRBV10-3, the J call TRBJ1-5, with D possibly being TRBD1 (6 bases). There are 13 residues in the CDR3. Germline V CDR1 and CDR2: ENHRY, SYGVKD. The V and J ends lost 7 bases and 5 bases respectively, with 12 bases between them. Written as DNA, the CDR3 is TGTGCCATCACCGGGGGCTGGGATCAGCCCCAGCATTTT. Translated: CAITGGWDQPQHF.

This clone was detected only once. The chain carries TRBV12-5 and TRBJ1-1, with a weak D call TRBD1 (6 bases). The CDR3 has 14 residues. The germline V gene has CDR1 LGHNT and CDR2 FRNRAP. V lost 4 bases to trimming and J lost 4 bases, with 13 bases between them. The CDR3 spells CASGYREGGTEAFF. For the CDR3, the DNA is TGTGCTAGTGGTTACAGGGAAGGAGGCACTGAAGCTTTCTTT. Complete variable domain (other parts from reference TRBV12-5 and TRBJ1-1): DARVTQTPRHKVTEMGQEVTMRCQPILGHNTVFWYRQTMMQGLELLAYFRNRAPLDDSGMPKDRFSAEMPDATLATLKIQPSEPRDSAVYFCASGYREGGTEAFFGQGTRLTVV.

The chain joins TRBV7-6 to TRBJ2-2; D not resolved. The CDR3 is made up of 16 amino acids. Trimming removed 5 bases from V and 1 base from J, with 14 bases in between. CDR1 is SGHVS, CDR2 FNYEAQ, per germline. This chain's CDR3 is CASSPVRRRNTGELFF. CDR3 nucleotide sequence: TGTGCCAGCAGCCCGGTAAGACGCAGGAACACCGGGGAGCTGTTTTTT.

V is TRBV15 and J is TRBJ2-7; TRBD1 or TRBD2 may be the D gene (5 bases each). The CDR3 is 13 residues long. The germline CDR1 and CDR2 sequences are LNHNV and YYDKDF (reference sequence). The CDR3 is CATSTNYGAGCYV. The DNA of the CDR3 is TGTGCCACCAGCACCAACTACGGGGCCGGGTGTTATGTC.

The V gene is TRBV7-9, the J gene TRBJ2-2, with D perhaps TRBD2 (6 bases). Germline-derived CDR1 and CDR2 are SEHNR and FQNEAQ (reference sequence). CDR3 size: 15 residues. V was cut by 4 bases and J by 6 bases, with 15 bases left in between. The CDR3: CASSSQTSSSGELFF. Here the CDR3 DNA reads TGTGCCAGCAGCTCCCAGACTAGTTCCTCCGGGGAGCTGTTTTTT.

The gene calls are TRBV30 and TRBJ1-1, with a possible D match to TRBD1 (5 bases). V lost 4 bases to trimming and J lost 4 bases, with 13 bases between them. The germline CDR1 and CDR2 sequences are GTSNPN and SVGIG (reference sequence). CDR3 length equals 13 residues. Here the CDR3 DNA reads TGTGCCTGGAACCCAAGGGGAAGCACTGAAGCTTTCTTT. Residues: CAWNPRGSTEAFF.

This chain links TRBV29-1 with TRBJ2-5; D is possibly TRBD1 (5 bases). This CDR3 is 13 amino acids long. Germline lookup yields CDR1 SQVTM and CDR2 ANQGSEA. V dropped 6 bases and J dropped 5 bases, with 16 bases sitting between them. CDR3 loop: CSVGDSRRETQYF. DNA of the CDR3: TGCAGCGTCGGCGACAGCCGTAGGGAGACCCAGTACTTC.

This rearrangement joins TRBV7-2 to TRBJ2-1, with D hard to call. Germline CDR1 SGHTA, CDR2 FQGNSA. Trimming removed 2 bases at V and 0 bases at J, with 8 bases between. CDR3 length: 15 residues. The CDR3 DNA reads TGTGCCAGCAGCTTATCAAGGAGCTCCTACAATGAGCAGTTCTTC. Protein: CASSLSRSSYNEQFF.

The chain combines TRBV12-3 or TRBV12-4 with TRBJ2-7; D is possibly TRBD2 (5 bases). Trimming removed 3 bases at V and 3 bases at J, with 9 bases between. This CDR3 spans 13 amino acids. CDR3 in amino acids: CASSFPRDYEQYV. DNA for the CDR3: TGTGCCAGCAGTTTCCCCCGGGACTACGAGCAGTACGTC.

This rearrangement joins TRBV10-2 to TRBJ1-1; no firm D call. The CDR3 sequence is 13 residues long. Germline assignment: CDR1 WSHSY and CDR2 SAAADI. The V end was cut by 10 bases, the J end by 1 base, with 13 bases between. The CDR3 reads CATSGTSNTEAFF. The CDR3 DNA reads TGCGCCACTTCCGGCACTTCGAACACTGAAGCTTTCTTT.

This clone was recorded only once. The chain uses TRBV9 and TRBJ2-3; the D is unclear. The CDR3 length is 14 residues. CDR1 SGDLS and CDR2 YYNGEE come from the germline V gene. Trimming shortened V by 4 bases and J by 4 bases, and 13 bases separated the two germline ends. CDR3 loop: CASSPSTWADTQYF. CDR3 nucleotide sequence: TGTGCCAGCAGCCCGTCAACGTGGGCAGATACGCAGTATTTT.

The rearrangement links TRBV24-1 to TRBJ1-4; D is perhaps TRBD1 (5 bases). CDR3 length: 15 residues. CDR1 is KGHDR, CDR2 SFDVKD, per germline. V was pared by 2 bases and J by 3 bases, with 9 bases between. In nucleotides, the CDR3 is TGTGCCACCAGTGATTCTGGGGGACCTAATGAAAAACTGTTTTTT. It codes for CATSDSGGPNEKLFF.

The chain couples TRBV6-5 to TRBJ1-5, with D maybe TRBD1 (6 bases). V was cut by 6 bases and J by 8 bases, with 17 bases left in between. The germline gives CDR1 MNHEY, CDR2 SVGAGI. The CDR3 spans 14 residues. CDR3 region: CASSAGQNYKPQHF. The CDR3 region has the DNA TGTGCCAGCAGCGCAGGACAGAACTATAAGCCCCAGCATTTT.

The V call is TRBV5-1, the J call TRBJ2-7; no firm D call. Germline V CDR1 and CDR2: SGHRS, YFSETQ. The CDR3 is 13 amino acids. The V gene lost 4 bases and the J gene lost 3 bases, with 11 bases spanning the gap. CDR3 nucleotides: TGCGCCAGCAGCCTTCGGGCGGACTACGAGCAGTACGTC. This encodes CASSLRADYEQYV.

This clone was counted once. The chain links TRBV5-1 to TRBJ1-2; TRBD1 aligns across 8 bases. This CDR3 has 16 residues. Germline CDR1 and CDR2: SGHRS and YFSETQ. V lost 2 bases, J lost 2 bases, and 8 bases stayed unmatched. The CDR3 DNA reads TGCGCCAGCAGCTTCGGGGCGACAGGGGTGAACTATGGCTACACCTTC. Its translation is CASSFGATGVNYGYTF.

The rearrangement joins TRBV28 to TRBJ2-5; D is perhaps TRBD1 or TRBD2 (5 bases each). The CDR3 is 14 amino acids. The germline V gene has CDR1 MDHEN and CDR2 SYDVKM. V was shortened by 4 bases and J by 2 bases, with 11 bases between the two germline ends. CDR3: CASSSRGEQETQYF. CDR3 sequence (DNA): TGTGCCAGCAGTTCTAGAGGGGAACAAGAGACCCAGTACTTC.

The rearrangement links TRBV9 to TRBJ1-6, with D unresolved. V was clipped by 0 bases and J by 8 bases, with 9 bases between them. The CDR3 totals 14 residues. The germline V gene has CDR1 SGDLS and CDR2 YYNGEE. This CDR3 is CASSVERSYSPLHF. The CDR3 DNA sequence: TGTGCCAGCAGCGTAGAGAGGTCCTATTCACCCCTCCACTTT.

This clone was seen only a few times. CDR3 coding DNA: TGCAGTACTCAGCAAAACTATGGCTACACCTTC. This sequence encodes CSTQQNYGYTF. This rearrangement joins TRBV20-1 to TRBJ1-2; D remains unclear. V was shortened by 8 bases and J by 2 bases, with 9 bases between the two germline ends. Germline-derived CDR1 and CDR2 are DFQATT and SNEGSKA (reference sequence). The CDR3 is made up of 11 amino acids.

This rearrangement joins TRBV4-1 to TRBJ2-3, with D unclear. This CDR3 region has 17 residues. Germline loops: CDR1 MGHRA, CDR2 YSYEKL. V lost 4 bases and J 0 bases, leaving 17 bases between the germline ends. The CDR3, as DNA: TGCGCCAGCAGCCTGCTCGTGACAACCCATAGCACAGATACGCAGTATTTT. Its translation is CASSLLVTTHSTDTQYF.

This clone has only one observation. The chain is built from TRBV5-1 and TRBJ2-2; no definite D call. CDR1 is SGHRS, CDR2 YFSETQ, per germline. V dropped 0 bases and J dropped 5 bases, with 5 bases sitting between them. The CDR3 totals 13 residues. In DNA, the CDR3 is TGCGCCAGCAGCTTGGTGGAGACCGGGGAGCTGTTTTTT. It translates to CASSLVETGELFF.

This chain connects TRBV5-1 to TRBJ2-5; D uncertain. The germline V gene has CDR1 SGHRS and CDR2 YFSETQ. Trimming took 0 bases from V and 4 from J, leaving 16 bases between them. The CDR3 loop spans 16 amino acids. The CDR3 sequence: CASSLAYGGDLETQYF. CDR3 DNA sequence: TGCGCCAGCAGCTTGGCTTACGGTGGAGACCTAGAGACCCAGTACTTC.

The chain joins TRBV24-1 to TRBJ2-5, with D possibly matching TRBD2 (5 bases). Trimming stripped 7 bases from V and 4 bases from J, with 12 bases between. The CDR3 has 13 residues. Looked up from germline, CDR1 is KGHDR and CDR2 is SFDVKD. CDR3 DNA: TGTGCCACCAGACCGGGGTCGGGAGAGACCCAGTACTTC. Its translation is CATRPGSGETQYF.

The sample holds a few counts of this clone. This chain uses TRBV6-6 with TRBJ1-6; D gene ambiguous. V was shortened by 6 bases and J by 7 bases, with 7 bases between the two germline ends. This CDR3 region has 12 residues. The germline V gene has CDR1 MNHNY and CDR2 SVGAGI (reference sequence). The DNA for the CDR3 is TGTGCCAGCAGCAGTTCAAATTCACCCCTCCACTTT. Amino acid sequence: CASSSSNSPLHF.

The chain couples TRBV6-5 to TRBJ2-4; TRBD1 might be the D (6 bases). V was pared by 7 bases and J by 2 bases, with 12 bases between. CDR1 is MNHEY, CDR2 SVGAGI, per germline. The CDR3 contains 14 residues. The CDR3 protein is CASIEQGSKNIQYF. Here the CDR3 DNA reads TGTGCCAGCATCGAACAGGGTTCCAAAAACATTCAGTACTTC.

V usage is TRBV29-1 and J usage is TRBJ1-2; no clear D gene. This CDR3 contains 14 residues. CDR1 and CDR2 from the germline V gene are SQVTM and ANQGSEA. The V end was cut by 0 bases, the J end by 2 bases, with 10 bases between. The CDR3 DNA reads as TGCAGCGTTGAAGATTTGGGAGGGAACTATGGCTACACCTTC. Translated: CSVEDLGGNYGYTF.

This clone was picked up a small number of times. The chain links TRBV14 to TRBJ2-1; unclear D gene. Germline V gives CDR1 SGHDN, CDR2 FVKESK. The length of the CDR3 is 15 residues. Trimming took 3 bases from V and 2 from J, leaving 11 bases between them. CDR3 loop: CASSQGLDAYNEQFF. CDR3 nucleotide sequence: TGTGCCAGCAGCCAGGGTTTGGATGCCTACAATGAGCAGTTCTTC.